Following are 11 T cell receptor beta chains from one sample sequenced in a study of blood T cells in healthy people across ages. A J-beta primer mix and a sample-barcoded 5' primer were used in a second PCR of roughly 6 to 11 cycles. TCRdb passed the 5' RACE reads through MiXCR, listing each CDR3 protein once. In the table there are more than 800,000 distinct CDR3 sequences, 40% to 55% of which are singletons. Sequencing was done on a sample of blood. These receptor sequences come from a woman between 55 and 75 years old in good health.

CDR3 coding DNA: TGCAGTGCTAGAGAAAGGGGAACCTACAATGAGCAGTTCTTC. Residues: CSARERGTYNEQFF. This chain connects TRBV20-1 to TRBJ2-1, with D possibly being TRBD1 (5 bases). The CDR3 is 14 amino acids. V lost 0 bases to trimming and J lost 2 bases, with 8 bases between them. Germline V gene lookup returns CDR1 DFQATT and CDR2 SNEGSKA (reference sequence).

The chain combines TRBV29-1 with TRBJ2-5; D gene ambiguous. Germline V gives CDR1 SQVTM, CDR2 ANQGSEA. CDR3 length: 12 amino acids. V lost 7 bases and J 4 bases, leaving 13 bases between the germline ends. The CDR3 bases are TGCAGCGAGGAACACTGGGGAGAGACCCAGTACTTC. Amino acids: CSEEHWGETQYF. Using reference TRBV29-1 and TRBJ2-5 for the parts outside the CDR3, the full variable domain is SAVISQKPSRDICQRGTSLTIQCQVDSQVTMMFWYRQQPGQSLTLIATANQGSEATYESGFVIDKFPISRPNLTFSTLTVSNMSPEDSSIYLCSEEHWGETQYFGPGTRLLVL.

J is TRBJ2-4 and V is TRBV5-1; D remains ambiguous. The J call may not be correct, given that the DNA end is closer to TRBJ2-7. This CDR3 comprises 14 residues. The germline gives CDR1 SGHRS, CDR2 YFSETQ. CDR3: CASSPALTVYEQYF. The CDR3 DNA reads TGCGCCAGCAGCCCAGCCTTGACGGTCTACGAGCAGTACTTC.

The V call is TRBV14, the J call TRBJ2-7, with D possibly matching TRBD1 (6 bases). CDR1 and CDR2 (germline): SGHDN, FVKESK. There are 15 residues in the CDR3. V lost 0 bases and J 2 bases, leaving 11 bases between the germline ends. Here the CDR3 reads CASSQDLTGTYEQYF. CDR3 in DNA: TGTGCCAGCAGCCAAGATCTCACAGGGACCTACGAGCAGTACTTC.

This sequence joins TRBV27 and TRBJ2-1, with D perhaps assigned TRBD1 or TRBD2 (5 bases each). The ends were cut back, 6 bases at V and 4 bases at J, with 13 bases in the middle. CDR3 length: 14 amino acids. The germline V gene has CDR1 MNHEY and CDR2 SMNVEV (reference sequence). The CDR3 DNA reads TGTGCCAGCAGGCCGCGGGCAGGGTACAATGAGCAGTTCTTC. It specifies CASRPRAGYNEQFF.

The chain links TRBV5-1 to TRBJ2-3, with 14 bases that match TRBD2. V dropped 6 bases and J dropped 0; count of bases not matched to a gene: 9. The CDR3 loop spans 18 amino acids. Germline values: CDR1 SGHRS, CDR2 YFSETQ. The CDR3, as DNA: TGCGCCAGCAACTCAGGACTAGCGGGGGGTCGTAGCACAGATACGCAGTATTTT. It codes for CASNSGLAGGRSTDTQYF.

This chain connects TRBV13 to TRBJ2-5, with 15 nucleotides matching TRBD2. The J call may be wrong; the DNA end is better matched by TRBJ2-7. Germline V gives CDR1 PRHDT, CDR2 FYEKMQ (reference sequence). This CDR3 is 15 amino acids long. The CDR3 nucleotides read TGTGCCAGCACTCGGACTAGCGGGAGGGACCCCGAGCAGTACTTC. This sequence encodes CASTRTSGRDPEQYF.

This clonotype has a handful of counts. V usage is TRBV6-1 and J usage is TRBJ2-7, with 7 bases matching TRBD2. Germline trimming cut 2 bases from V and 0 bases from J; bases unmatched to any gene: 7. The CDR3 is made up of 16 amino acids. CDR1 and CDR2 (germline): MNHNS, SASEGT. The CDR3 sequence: CASSELLAPSSYEQYF. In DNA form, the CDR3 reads TGTGCCAGCAGTGAACTACTAGCGCCCAGCTCCTACGAGCAGTACTTC.

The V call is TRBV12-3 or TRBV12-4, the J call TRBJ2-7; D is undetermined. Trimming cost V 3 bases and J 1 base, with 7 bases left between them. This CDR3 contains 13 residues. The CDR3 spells CASSFSASYEQYF. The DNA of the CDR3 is TGTGCCAGCAGTTTTTCCGCGTCCTACGAGCAGTACTTC.

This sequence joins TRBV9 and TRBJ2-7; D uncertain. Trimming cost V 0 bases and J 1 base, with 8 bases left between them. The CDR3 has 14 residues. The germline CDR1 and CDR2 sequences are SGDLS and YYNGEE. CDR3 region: CASSVGSRSYEQYF. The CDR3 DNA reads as TGTGCCAGCAGCGTAGGCAGTCGGTCCTACGAGCAGTACTTC.

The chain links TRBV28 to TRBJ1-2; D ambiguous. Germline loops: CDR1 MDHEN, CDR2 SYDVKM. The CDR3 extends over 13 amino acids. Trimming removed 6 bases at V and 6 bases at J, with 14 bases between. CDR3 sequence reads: CASSSSSEDGYTF. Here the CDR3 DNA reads TGTGCCAGCAGCTCCTCCTCGGAGGATGGCTACACCTTC.